The sequence of this TCR beta chain was determined in a study of identical twins. General observations from the study: Zero-insertion analyses could be partly confounded by invariant MAIT and iNKT cells. Cord blood beta clonotypes that were abundant carried fewer insertions, and memory repertoires showed no such trend. Twins shared out-of-frame alpha sequences with excess low generation probability. Beta out-of-frame twin sharing showed a weaker excess.

TCRdb independently ran MiXCR on the 5' RACE reads; one entry per CDR3 protein. The sample has 1.5 million to 2 million distinct CDR3 sequences, about 31% seen once; the top ten hold around 0.25%. Points on this clonotype: What it binds is not known.

The germline gives CDR1 SGHNT, CDR2 YYREEE (reference sequence). The CDR3 has 14 amino acids. V lost 7 bases to trimming and J lost 0 bases; unmatched junction nucleotides: 5. The gene calls are TRBV5-4 and TRBJ2-3; 7 bases match TRBD2. This clonotype originated in a newborn girl in good health. The specimen sequenced was cord blood. CDR3 protein: CASASGPSTDTQYF. The DNA of the CDR3 is TGTGCCAGCGCTAGCGGTCCGAGCACAGATACGCAGTATTTT.